This TCR beta chain was captured in a study of identifying expanded T cells in peripheral blood. Findings of the study overall: Technical replicates showed roughly 1.2 changed clones; roughly two weeks approximately 16; four weeks 19.

TCRdb's table, derived via immunoSEQ multiplex PCR, lists solely in-frame clones and lacks some. The top ten hold about 4% of the sample, which has approximately 100,000 clones, about 87% seen once. CDR1 and CDR2 (germline): MNHNY, SVGAGI (reference sequence). V lost 6 bases and J lost 7, with 7 bases in between. This CDR3 contains 11 residues. A note on this clone: As yet, its antigen is unknown.

The receptor comes from a person between 18 and 75 years old in good health. Sequenced: blood. The chain carries TRBV6-6 and TRBJ2-1, with D unresolved. This CDR3 is CASSPRNEQFF. In DNA form, the CDR3 reads TGTGCCAGCAGCCCAAGGAATGAGCAGTTCTTC.